The next 29 T cell receptor beta chains were all read from a single sample in a study of shared clonotypes between healthy human individuals. The table came from immunoSEQ multiplex PCR; TCRdb's copy has only in-frame clones and leaves some out. This table holds about 2 million clones, 85% to 95% found once. Source material: naive CD4+ T cells sorted from blood. Subset specified: CD45RA+ positively selected. These receptors all come from a man aged 18-30 years in good health.

Note on this clone: Other DNA sequences in this specimen translate into the identical CDR3. The chain is built from TRBV18 and TRBJ2-5; no definite D call. Looked up from germline, CDR1 is KGHSH and CDR2 is LQKENI. The CDR3 length is 15 residues. V was trimmed by 1 base and J by 2 bases, leaving 11 bases between them. Written as DNA, the CDR3 is TGTGCCAGCTCACCACTCGGTGGCGCGCAAGAGACCCAGTACTTC. Protein product: CASSPLGGAQETQYF.

This clone was observed once. The chain couples TRBV6-5 to TRBJ1-2, with unresolved D. CDR3 length equals 16 residues. Germline CDR1 reads MNHEY; CDR2 reads SVGAGI. The V end was cut by 1 base, the J end by 7 bases, with 19 bases between. DNA of the CDR3: TGTGCCAGCAGTTACTATAGTCGGACGTATCAAGTTGGCTACACCTTC. It is translated as CASSYYSRTYQVGYTF.

V and J are TRBV2 and TRBJ2-4, with no clear D. The V end was cut by 3 bases, the J end by 0 bases, with 27 bases between. The CDR3 runs 21 residues. Germline V gene sequence: CDR1 SNHLY, CDR2 FYNNEI. CDR3 sequence: CASSDTVKSPPLPLAKNIQYF. CDR3 nucleotide sequence: TGTGCCAGCAGTGACACAGTGAAGTCCCCACCCCTACCTTTAGCCAAAAACATTCAGTACTTC.

Remarks on this clone: Given a much more abundant clone one base away, this may be a read error. The rearrangement links TRBV6-6 to TRBJ2-7, with TRBD1 identical over 7 bases. V trimming: 6 bases; J trimming: 2 bases; junction bases outside the gene matches: 4. This CDR3 has 13 amino acids. Germline CDR1 reads MNHNY; CDR2 reads SVGAGI (reference sequence). As DNA, the CDR3 is TGTGCCAGCAGCCAGACAGGGACCTACGAGCAGTACTTC. Protein product: CASSQTGTYEQYF.

This rearrangement joins TRBV5-1 to TRBJ2-5; D is uncertain. Germline CDR1 reads SGHRS; CDR2 reads YFSETQ. The CDR3 spans 15 residues. Trimming shortened V by 0 bases and J by 1 base, and 10 bases separated the two germline ends. The DNA for the CDR3 is TGCGCCAGCAGCTTGGAAGGTCGGGTCCAAGAGACCCAGTACTTC. This codes for CASSLEGRVQETQYF. Using reference TRBV5-1 and TRBJ2-5 for the parts outside the CDR3, the full variable domain is KAGVTQTPRYLIKTRGQQVTLSCSPISGHRSVSWYQQTPGQGLQFLFEYFSETQRNKGNFPGRFSGRQFSNSRSEMNVSTLELGDSALYLCASSLEGRVQETQYFGPGTRLLVL.

This chain joins TRBV5-6 and TRBJ2-5; weak D call: TRBD2 (5 bases). This CDR3 is 15 amino acids long. Trimming cost V 4 bases and J 4 bases, with 17 bases left between them. Germline lookup yields CDR1 SGHDT and CDR2 YYEEEE. The CDR3: CASSASSIGGETQYF. DNA for the CDR3: TGTGCCAGCAGCGCTTCTTCGATAGGAGGAGAGACCCAGTACTTC.

The CDR3 loop reads CASSEGTGFPHEQYF. DNA for the CDR3: TGTGCCAGCAGTGAAGGGACAGGGTTTCCCCACGAGCAGTACTTC. The chain combines TRBV6-1 with TRBJ2-7; 8 nucleotides match TRBD1. The ends lost 1 base at V and 5 bases at J; junction bases unmatched: 7. The CDR3 length is 15 residues. In germline, CDR1 is MNHNS, CDR2 SASEGT.

A remark on this clone: This specimen includes other DNA sequences encoding the same CDR3. The genes are TRBV7-2 and TRBJ2-5, with D perhaps TRBD1 (6 bases). Germline CDR1 and CDR2: SGHTA and FQGNSA. Trimming removed 5 bases from V and 2 bases from J, with 12 bases in between. The CDR3 contains 14 residues. CDR3 region: CASSRDRLQETQYF. The CDR3 DNA is TGTGCCAGCAGCCGTGACAGGTTACAAGAGACCCAGTACTTC.

This clone was counted a few times. In DNA, the CDR3 is TGTGCCACCTCCAGGGGAGGCTACGAGCAGTACTTC. Its translation is CATSRGGYEQYF. V gene TRBV6-1 combines with J gene TRBJ2-7; D may match TRBD1 or TRBD2 (6 bases each). CDR3 length equals 12 residues. CDR1 and CDR2 from the germline V gene are MNHNS and SASEGT. Trimming left V 10 bases short and J 3 bases short, with 13 bases between.

The J gene is TRBJ1-1, the V gene TRBV5-1, with D maybe TRBD1 (6 bases). Looked up from germline, CDR1 is SGHRS and CDR2 is YFSETQ. This CDR3 has 16 residues. With 2 bases removed from V and 0 bases from J, the gap between germline ends came to 14 bases. The CDR3 protein is CASSFGQLTMNTEAFF. The CDR3 DNA reads TGCGCCAGCAGCTTCGGACAGCTTACTATGAACACTGAAGCTTTCTTT.

The chain has TRBV5-1 and TRBJ1-1; 7 bases map to TRBD1. CDR1 and CDR2 from the germline V gene are SGHRS and YFSETQ. J gave up 4 bases and V 4 bases, and 13 bases lay outside the gene matches. This CDR3 has 16 residues. The CDR3 nucleotides are TGCGCCAGCAGCAATCAAGGAGGGGGCATCGGCACTGAAGCTTTCTTT. As protein: CASSNQGGGIGTEAFF.

This clone was observed once. Other DNA sequences in this specimen translate into the identical CDR3. V and J are TRBV19 and TRBJ2-7; TRBD1 is a possible D gene (5 bases). CDR1 is LNHDA and CDR2 is SQIVND in the germline V gene (reference sequence). CDR3 size: 14 residues. Trimming left V 1 base short and J 0 bases short, with 7 bases between. CDR3: CASSIGGNSYEQYF. The CDR3 nucleotides are TGTGCCAGTAGTATAGGGGGCAACTCCTACGAGCAGTACTTC.

The chain employs TRBV5-1 and TRBJ2-1; D unresolved. Between the trimmed V and J ends, which lost 0 bases and 8 bases, there was a span of 15 bases. This CDR3 region has 15 residues. From germline, CDR1 is SGHRS and CDR2 YFSETQ. The CDR3 is CASSLDTRGRDEQFF. CDR3 nucleotide sequence: TGCGCCAGCAGCTTGGATACGCGCGGTCGCGATGAGCAGTTCTTC.

This chain connects TRBV2 to TRBJ2-7; D uncertain. CDR1 and CDR2 from the germline V gene are SNHLY and FYNNEI. This CDR3 has 11 residues. The V end was cut by 6 bases, the J end by 12 bases, with 15 bases between. CDR3 sequence: CASSRDWGPYF. The CDR3 nucleotides read TGTGCCAGCAGCCGCGACTGGGGTCCGTACTTC.

This clone was observed once. The rearrangement joins TRBV5-1 to TRBJ1-1, with 7 bases lining up with TRBD1. Trimming cost V 4 bases and J 0 bases; bases outside gene matches: 9. This CDR3 contains 16 residues. Per the germline V gene, CDR1 is SGHRS and CDR2 is YFSETQ. This chain's CDR3 is CASSPTGRDMNTEAFF. The CDR3 region has the DNA TGCGCCAGCAGCCCGACAGGGAGGGATATGAACACTGAAGCTTTCTTT. Supplemented by reference TRBV5-1 and TRBJ1-1, the full variable domain reads KAGVTQTPRYLIKTRGQQVTLSCSPISGHRSVSWYQQTPGQGLQFLFEYFSETQRNKGNFPGRFSGRQFSNSRSEMNVSTLELGDSALYLCASSPTGRDMNTEAFFGQGTRLTVV.

The chain carries TRBV15 and TRBJ2-1; 13 bases align to TRBD2. The ends lost 1 base at V and 9 bases at J; junction bases unmatched: 6. CDR1 and CDR2 (germline): LNHNV, YYDKDF (reference sequence). The CDR3 extends over 16 amino acids. CDR3 DNA: TGTGCCACCAGCAGAGCCGGGACTAGCGGGAAGGGTGAGCAGTTCTTC. This gives the protein CATSRAGTSGKGEQFF.

The rearrangement joins TRBV6-6 to TRBJ2-7, with 9 nucleotides matching TRBD1. This CDR3 has 14 amino acids. Germline-derived CDR1 and CDR2 are MNHNY and SVGAGI (reference sequence). Trimming took 6 bases from V and 6 from J; bases not matched to a gene: 9. This CDR3 is CASRAGTGSVEQYF. In DNA form, the CDR3 reads TGTGCCAGCAGGGCCGGGACAGGGAGCGTCGAGCAGTACTTC.

The chain combines TRBV28 with TRBJ1-2; D gene uncertain. The CDR3 is 17 amino acids. Trimming left V 7 bases short and J 8 bases short, with 29 bases between. CDR1 is MDHEN and CDR2 is SYDVKM in the germline V gene. The CDR3 nucleotides read TGTGCCAGCACTCCGGTGGCGGGGAGCGGTTGGACTTACGGCTACACCTTC. Translation: CASTPVAGSGWTYGYTF.

This chain uses TRBV5-4 with TRBJ2-7, with a possible D match to TRBD1 (5 bases). The V end lost 0 bases, the J end lost 5 bases, and 12 bases lay between the germline ends. Germline CDR1 is SGHNT and CDR2 is YYREEE (reference sequence). The CDR3 spans 14 residues. The DNA of the CDR3 is TGTGCCAGCAGCTTGGGACAGTTCCGCGACGAGCAGTACTTC. It codes for CASSLGQFRDEQYF.

V and J are TRBV18 and TRBJ2-5; TRBD2 matches 9 bases. The CDR3 length is 14 residues. Germline V gene sequence: CDR1 KGHSH, CDR2 LQKENI. The ends lost 1 base at V and 4 bases at J; junction bases unmatched: 1. In DNA, the CDR3 is TGTGCCAGCTCACCACAGACTAGCGGAGAGACCCAGTACTTC. Its translation is CASSPQTSGETQYF.

For the CDR3, the DNA is TGCGCCAGCAGCCAAGTTTACGCAGGGGGTAGCAATCAGCCCCAGCATTTT. As protein: CASSQVYAGGSNQPQHF. This sequence joins TRBV4-1 and TRBJ1-5; 7 bases are a match to TRBD1. Germline V CDR1 and CDR2: MGHRA, YSYEKL. The CDR3 length is 17 residues. With 1 base clipped from V and 0 bases from J, the junction kept 6 bases outside the gene matches.

This chain connects TRBV5-1 to TRBJ2-2, with D possibly matching TRBD2 (9 bases). CDR3 length equals 16 residues. Germline assignment: CDR1 SGHRS and CDR2 YFSETQ. With 4 bases removed from V and 7 bases from J, the gap between germline ends came to 20 bases. The CDR3 DNA reads TGCGCCAGCAGCCTCAGAGCTAGCGGGACAGGCGGGGAGCTGTTTTTT. Translated, it gives CASSLRASGTGGELFF. The whole variable domain, remainder taken from reference TRBV5-1 and TRBJ2-2, is KAGVTQTPRYLIKTRGQQVTLSCSPISGHRSVSWYQQTPGQGLQFLFEYFSETQRNKGNFPGRFSGRQFSNSRSEMNVSTLELGDSALYLCASSLRASGTGGELFFGEGSRLTVL.

The V and J genes are TRBV9 and TRBJ2-3; D perhaps matches TRBD2 (5 bases). The germline V and J ends were trimmed by 3 bases and 1 base, with 12 bases remaining between them. Germline V CDR1 and CDR2: SGDLS, YYNGEE. The length of the CDR3 is 15 residues. Written as DNA, the CDR3 is TGTGCCAGCAGCGCAACCGGGGATCGCACAGATACGCAGTATTTT. Translation: CASSATGDRTDTQYF.

This rearrangement joins TRBV10-2 to TRBJ1-3; weak D call: TRBD1 (6 bases). Trimming removed 6 bases from V and 0 bases from J, with 12 bases in between. The CDR3 runs 15 residues. Germline CDR1 reads WSHSY; CDR2 reads SAAADI. CDR3 in DNA: TGCGCCAGCAGGGGGGCGGGGAGCTCTGGAAACACCATATATTTT. Translating it yields CASRGAGSSGNTIYF.

This chain connects TRBV19 to TRBJ2-1; 14 nucleotides line up with TRBD2. Trimming cost V 5 bases and J 7 bases; bases outside gene matches: 7. CDR1 is LNHDA, CDR2 SQIVND, per germline (reference sequence). The CDR3 has 16 residues. CDR3 amino acids: CASSPPGLAGVNEQFF. The CDR3 bases are TGTGCCAGTAGTCCTCCGGGACTAGCGGGAGTAAATGAGCAGTTCTTC.

This chain links TRBV19 with TRBJ2-3; D gene ambiguous. The CDR3 is 16 residues long. Germline V CDR1 and CDR2: LNHDA, SQIVND (reference sequence). The V end lost 1 base, the J end lost 2 bases, and 13 bases lay between the germline ends. CDR3 nucleotides: TGTGCCAGTAGTATAGCCCAACGGACCTCCACAGATACGCAGTATTTT. Its translation is CASSIAQRTSTDTQYF.

Details on this clone: The same CDR3 also results from other DNA sequences found in this sample. The CDR3 loop reads CASSPRDRVYEQYF. The DNA of the CDR3 is TGTGCCAGTAGCCCCCGGGACAGGGTGTACGAGCAGTACTTC. The chain carries TRBV19 and TRBJ2-7; 9 bases align to TRBD1. With V trimmed by 6 bases and J by 4 bases, 7 bases remained unmatched. The CDR3 is 14 residues long. Germline CDR1 is LNHDA and CDR2 is SQIVND (reference sequence).

The J gene is TRBJ1-6, the V gene TRBV6-5; no firm D call. This CDR3 has 13 amino acids. Germline values: CDR1 MNHEY, CDR2 SVGAGI. Trimming left V 5 bases short and J 10 bases short, with 12 bases between. CDR3 loop: CASSLSEESPLHF. As DNA, the CDR3 is TGTGCCAGCAGTCTCTCAGAAGAGTCACCCCTCCACTTT.

The chain uses TRBV2 and TRBJ2-3; 14 nucleotides match TRBD2. V gave up 5 bases and J gave up 4 bases; unmatched junction bases: 2. CDR1 and CDR2 (germline): SNHLY, FYNNEI. The CDR3 covers 15 residues. The CDR3 protein is CASSMGLAGADTQYF. In DNA form, the CDR3 reads TGTGCCAGCAGTATGGGACTAGCGGGAGCAGATACGCAGTATTTT.